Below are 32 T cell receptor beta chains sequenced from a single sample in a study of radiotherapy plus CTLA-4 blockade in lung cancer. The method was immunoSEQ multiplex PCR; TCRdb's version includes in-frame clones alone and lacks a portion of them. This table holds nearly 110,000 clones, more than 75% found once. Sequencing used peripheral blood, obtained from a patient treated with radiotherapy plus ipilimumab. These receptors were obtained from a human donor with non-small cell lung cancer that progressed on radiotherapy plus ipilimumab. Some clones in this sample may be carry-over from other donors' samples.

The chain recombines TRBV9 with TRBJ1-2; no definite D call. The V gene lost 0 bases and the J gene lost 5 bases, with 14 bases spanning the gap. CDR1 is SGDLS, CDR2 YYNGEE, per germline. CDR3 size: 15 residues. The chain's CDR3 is CASSVGVSFRYGYTF. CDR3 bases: TGTGCCAGCAGCGTAGGTGTCAGCTTCCGTTATGGCTACACCTTC.

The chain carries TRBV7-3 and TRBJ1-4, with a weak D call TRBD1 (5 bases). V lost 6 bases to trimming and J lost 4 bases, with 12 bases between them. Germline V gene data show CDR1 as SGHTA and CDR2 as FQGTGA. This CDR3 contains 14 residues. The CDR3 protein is CASSWDGGNEKLFF. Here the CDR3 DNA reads TGTGCCAGCAGTTGGGACGGCGGTAATGAAAAACTGTTTTTT.

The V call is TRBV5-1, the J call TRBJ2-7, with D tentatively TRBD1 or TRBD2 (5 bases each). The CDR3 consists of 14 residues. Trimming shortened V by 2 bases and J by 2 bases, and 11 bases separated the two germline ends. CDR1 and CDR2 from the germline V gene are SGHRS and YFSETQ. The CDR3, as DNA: TGCGCCAGCAGCTTTGGGGGTGACGCCTACGAGCAGTACTTC. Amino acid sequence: CASSFGGDAYEQYF. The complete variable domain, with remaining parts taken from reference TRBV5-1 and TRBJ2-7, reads KAGVTQTPRYLIKTRGQQVTLSCSPISGHRSVSWYQQTPGQGLQFLFEYFSETQRNKGNFPGRFSGRQFSNSRSEMNVSTLELGDSALYLCASSFGGDAYEQYFGPGTRLTVT.

The CDR3 DNA reads TGTGCCAGCAGCCAAGATCGGACTTTACACGAGCAGTACTTC. This codes for CASSQDRTLHEQYF. The chain uses TRBV4-2 and TRBJ2-7; D might be TRBD2 (5 bases). Germline-derived CDR1 and CDR2 are LGHNA and YNFKEQ. The V end was cut by 0 bases, the J end by 5 bases, with 11 bases between. This CDR3 is 14 amino acids long.

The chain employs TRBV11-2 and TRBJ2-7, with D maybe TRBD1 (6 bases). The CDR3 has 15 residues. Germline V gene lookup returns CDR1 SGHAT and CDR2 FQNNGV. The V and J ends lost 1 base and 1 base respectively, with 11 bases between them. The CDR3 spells CASSLVGTRSYEQYF. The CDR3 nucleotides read TGTGCCAGCAGCTTAGTCGGGACACGATCCTACGAGCAGTACTTC.

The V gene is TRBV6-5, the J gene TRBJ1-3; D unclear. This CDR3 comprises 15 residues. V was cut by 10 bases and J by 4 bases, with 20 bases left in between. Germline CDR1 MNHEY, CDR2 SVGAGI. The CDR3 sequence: CAISLATGNGNTIYF. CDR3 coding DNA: TGTGCCATCTCACTTGCCACGGGTAACGGAAACACCATATATTTT.

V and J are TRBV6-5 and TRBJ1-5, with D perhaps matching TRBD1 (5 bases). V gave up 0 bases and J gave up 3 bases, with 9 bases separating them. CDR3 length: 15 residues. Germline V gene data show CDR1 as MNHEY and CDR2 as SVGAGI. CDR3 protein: CASSYSWGFNQPQHF. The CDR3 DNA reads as TGTGCCAGCAGTTACTCGTGGGGGTTCAATCAGCCCCAGCATTTT.

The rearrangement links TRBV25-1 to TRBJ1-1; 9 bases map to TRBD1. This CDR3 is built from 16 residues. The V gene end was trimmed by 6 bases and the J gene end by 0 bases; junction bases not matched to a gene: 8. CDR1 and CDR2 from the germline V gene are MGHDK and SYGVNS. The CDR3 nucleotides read TGTGCCAGCAGCGCTCTGGGGACAGGGATGAACACTGAAGCTTTCTTT. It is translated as CASSALGTGMNTEAFF.

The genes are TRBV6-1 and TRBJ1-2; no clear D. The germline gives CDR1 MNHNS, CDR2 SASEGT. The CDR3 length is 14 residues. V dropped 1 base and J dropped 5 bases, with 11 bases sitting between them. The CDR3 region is CASSEGRASYGYTF. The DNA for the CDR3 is TGTGCCAGCAGTGAAGGTCGGGCATCGTATGGCTACACCTTC.

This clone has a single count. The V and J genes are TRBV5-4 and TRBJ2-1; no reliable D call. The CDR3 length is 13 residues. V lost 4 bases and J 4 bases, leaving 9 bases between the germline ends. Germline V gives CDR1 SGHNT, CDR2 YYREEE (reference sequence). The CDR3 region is CASSKVGYNEQFF. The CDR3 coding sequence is TGTGCCAGCAGCAAGGTAGGGTACAATGAGCAGTTCTTC.

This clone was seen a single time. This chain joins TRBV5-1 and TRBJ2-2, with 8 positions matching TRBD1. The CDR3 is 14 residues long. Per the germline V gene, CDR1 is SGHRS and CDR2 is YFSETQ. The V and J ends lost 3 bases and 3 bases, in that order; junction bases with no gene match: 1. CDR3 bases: TGCGCCAGCAGCTCGGACAGGGACACCGGGGAGCTGTTTTTT. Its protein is CASSSDRDTGELFF.

Written as DNA, the CDR3 is TGTGCCAGCAGCTTAAGAACTGAAGCTTTCTTT. This sequence encodes CASSLRTEAFF. This chain uses TRBV7-9 with TRBJ1-1; D is ambiguous. The CDR3 runs 11 residues. Per the germline V gene, CDR1 is SEHNR and CDR2 is FQNEAQ (reference sequence). With 2 bases removed from V and 5 bases from J, the gap between germline ends came to 3 bases.

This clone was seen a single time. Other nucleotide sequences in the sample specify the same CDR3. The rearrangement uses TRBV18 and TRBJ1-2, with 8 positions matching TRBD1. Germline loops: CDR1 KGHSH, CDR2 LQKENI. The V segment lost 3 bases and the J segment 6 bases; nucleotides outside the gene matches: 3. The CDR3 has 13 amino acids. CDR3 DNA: TGTGCCAGCTCACCCGGACAGGGAGATGGCTACACCTTC. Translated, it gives CASSPGQGDGYTF.

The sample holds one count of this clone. This chain's CDR3 is CASSPPRGEFEAFF. In nucleotides, the CDR3 is TGTGCCAGTAGTCCCCCCCGTGGGGAGTTTGAAGCTTTCTTT. V and J are TRBV19 and TRBJ1-1, with unresolved D. Germline-derived CDR1 and CDR2 are LNHDA and SQIVND (reference sequence). This CDR3 is built from 14 residues. Trimming took off 5 bases at V and 7 bases at J, with 17 bases between the two ends.

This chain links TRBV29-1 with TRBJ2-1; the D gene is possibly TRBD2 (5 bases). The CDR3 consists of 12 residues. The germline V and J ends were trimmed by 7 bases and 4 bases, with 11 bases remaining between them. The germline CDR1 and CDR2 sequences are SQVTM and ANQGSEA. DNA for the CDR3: TGCAGCGCTAGCAGGCTTTACAATGAGCAGTTCTTC. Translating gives CSASRLYNEQFF.

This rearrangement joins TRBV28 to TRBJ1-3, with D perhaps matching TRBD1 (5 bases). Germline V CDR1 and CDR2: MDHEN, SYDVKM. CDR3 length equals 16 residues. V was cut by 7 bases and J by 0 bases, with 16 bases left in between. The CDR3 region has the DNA TGTGCCAGCACCGATCTCGGGGGGGGCTCTGGAAACACCATATATTTT. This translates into CASTDLGGGSGNTIYF.

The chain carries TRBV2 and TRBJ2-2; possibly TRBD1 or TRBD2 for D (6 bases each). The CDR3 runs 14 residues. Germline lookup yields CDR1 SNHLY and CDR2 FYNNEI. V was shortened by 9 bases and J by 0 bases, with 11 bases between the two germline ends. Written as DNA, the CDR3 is TGTGCCAGAGGGGGGACACCGAACACCGGGGAGCTGTTTTTT. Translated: CARGGTPNTGELFF.

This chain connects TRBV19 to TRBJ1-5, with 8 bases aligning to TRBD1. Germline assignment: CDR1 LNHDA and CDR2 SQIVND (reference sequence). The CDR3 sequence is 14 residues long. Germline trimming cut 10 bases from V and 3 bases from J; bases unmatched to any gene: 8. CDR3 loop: CATGDRGYNQPQHF. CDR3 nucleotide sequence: TGTGCCACTGGAGACAGGGGCTACAATCAGCCCCAGCATTTT.

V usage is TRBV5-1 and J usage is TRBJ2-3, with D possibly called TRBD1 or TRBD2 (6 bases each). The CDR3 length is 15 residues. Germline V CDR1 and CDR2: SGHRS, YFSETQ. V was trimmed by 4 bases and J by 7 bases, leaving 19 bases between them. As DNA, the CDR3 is TGCGCCAGCAGCCACAACCCTAACAGGGACTATACGCAGTATTTT. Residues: CASSHNPNRDYTQYF.

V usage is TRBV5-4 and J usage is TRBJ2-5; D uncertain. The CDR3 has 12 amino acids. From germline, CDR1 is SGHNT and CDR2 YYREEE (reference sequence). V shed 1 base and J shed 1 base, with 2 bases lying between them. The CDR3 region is CASSLSQETQYF. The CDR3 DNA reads TGTGCCAGCAGCTTGTCCCAAGAGACCCAGTACTTC. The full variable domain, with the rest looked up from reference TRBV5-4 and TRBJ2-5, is ETGVTQSPTHLIKTRGQQVTLRCSSQSGHNTVSWYQQALGQGPQFIFQYYREEENGRGNFPPRFSGLQFPNYSSELNVNALELDDSALYLCASSLSQETQYFGPGTRLLVL.

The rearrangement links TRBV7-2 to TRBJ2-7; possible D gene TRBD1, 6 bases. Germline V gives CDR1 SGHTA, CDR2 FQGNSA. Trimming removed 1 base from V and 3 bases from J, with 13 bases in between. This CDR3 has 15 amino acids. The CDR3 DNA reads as TGTGCCAGCAGCTTAGTCGGGACACCATACTACGAGCAGTACTTC. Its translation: CASSLVGTPYYEQYF.

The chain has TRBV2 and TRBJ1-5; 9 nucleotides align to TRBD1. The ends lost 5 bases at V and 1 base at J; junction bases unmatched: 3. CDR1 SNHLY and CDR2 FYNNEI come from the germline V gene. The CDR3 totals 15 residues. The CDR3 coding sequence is TGTGCCAGCAGTTGGGGACAGGGAAGCAATCAGCCCCAGCATTTT. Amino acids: CASSWGQGSNQPQHF.

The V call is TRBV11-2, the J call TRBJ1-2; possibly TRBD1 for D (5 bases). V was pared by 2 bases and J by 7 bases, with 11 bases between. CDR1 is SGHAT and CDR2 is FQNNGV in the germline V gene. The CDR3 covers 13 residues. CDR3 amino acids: CASSLLPGVGYTF. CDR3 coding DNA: TGTGCCAGCAGCTTACTCCCGGGGGTTGGCTACACCTTC.

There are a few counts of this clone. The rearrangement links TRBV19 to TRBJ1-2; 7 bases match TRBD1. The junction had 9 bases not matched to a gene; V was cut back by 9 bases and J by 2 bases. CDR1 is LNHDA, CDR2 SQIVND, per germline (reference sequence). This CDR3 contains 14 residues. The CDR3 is CASVPGQVNYGYTF. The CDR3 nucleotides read TGTGCCAGCGTACCTGGACAGGTCAACTATGGCTACACCTTC.

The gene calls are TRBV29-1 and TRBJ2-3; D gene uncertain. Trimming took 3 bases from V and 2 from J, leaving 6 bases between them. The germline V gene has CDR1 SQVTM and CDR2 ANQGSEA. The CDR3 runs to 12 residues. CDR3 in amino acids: CSVDESTDTQYF. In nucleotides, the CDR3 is TGCAGCGTTGATGAGTCCACAGATACGCAGTATTTT.

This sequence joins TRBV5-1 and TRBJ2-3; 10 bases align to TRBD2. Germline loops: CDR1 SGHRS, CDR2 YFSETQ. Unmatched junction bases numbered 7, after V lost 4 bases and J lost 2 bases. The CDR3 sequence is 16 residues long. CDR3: CASSPLAGGITDTQYF. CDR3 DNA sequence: TGCGCCAGCAGCCCCTTAGCGGGGGGAATCACAGATACGCAGTATTTT.

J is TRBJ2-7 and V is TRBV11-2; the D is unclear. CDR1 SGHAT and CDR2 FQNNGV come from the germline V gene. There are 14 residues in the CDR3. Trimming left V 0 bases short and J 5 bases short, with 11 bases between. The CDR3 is CASSLEAGYHEQYF. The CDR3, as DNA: TGTGCCAGCAGCTTAGAGGCCGGTTACCACGAGCAGTACTTC. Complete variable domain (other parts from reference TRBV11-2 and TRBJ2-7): EAGVAQSPRYKIIEKRQSVAFWCNPISGHATLYWYQQILGQGPKLLIQFQNNGVVDDSQLPKDRFSAERLKGVDSTLKIQPAKLEDSAVYLCASSLEAGYHEQYFGPGTRLTVT.

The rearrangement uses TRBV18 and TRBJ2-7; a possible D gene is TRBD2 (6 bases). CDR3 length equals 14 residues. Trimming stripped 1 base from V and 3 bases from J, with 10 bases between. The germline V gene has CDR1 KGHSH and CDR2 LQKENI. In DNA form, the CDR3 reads TGTGCCAGCTCACCACGCTCGGGGGACTACGAGCAGTACTTC. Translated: CASSPRSGDYEQYF.

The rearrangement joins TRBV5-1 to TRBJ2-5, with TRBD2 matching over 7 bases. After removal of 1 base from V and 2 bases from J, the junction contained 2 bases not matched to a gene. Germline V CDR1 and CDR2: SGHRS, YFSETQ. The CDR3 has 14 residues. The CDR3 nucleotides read TGCGCCAGCAGCTTGTTGCGGGGGCAAGAGACCCAGTACTTC. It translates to CASSLLRGQETQYF. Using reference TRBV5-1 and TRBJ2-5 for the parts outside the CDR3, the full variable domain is KAGVTQTPRYLIKTRGQQVTLSCSPISGHRSVSWYQQTPGQGLQFLFEYFSETQRNKGNFPGRFSGRQFSNSRSEMNVSTLELGDSALYLCASSLLRGQETQYFGPGTRLLVL.

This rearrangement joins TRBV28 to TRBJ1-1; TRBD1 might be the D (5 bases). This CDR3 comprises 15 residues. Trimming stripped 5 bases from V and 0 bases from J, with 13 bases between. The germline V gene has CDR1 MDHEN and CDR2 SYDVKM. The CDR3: CASSPPDTLNTEAFF. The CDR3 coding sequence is TGTGCCAGCAGTCCCCCGGACACCTTGAACACTGAAGCTTTCTTT.

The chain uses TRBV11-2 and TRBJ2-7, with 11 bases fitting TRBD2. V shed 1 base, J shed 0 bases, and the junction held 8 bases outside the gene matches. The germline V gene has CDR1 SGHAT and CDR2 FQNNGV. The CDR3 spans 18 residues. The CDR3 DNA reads TGTGCCAGCAGCTTAGGTCGGTCTAGCGGGGGGATCTCCTACGAGCAGTACTTC. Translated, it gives CASSLGRSSGGISYEQYF.

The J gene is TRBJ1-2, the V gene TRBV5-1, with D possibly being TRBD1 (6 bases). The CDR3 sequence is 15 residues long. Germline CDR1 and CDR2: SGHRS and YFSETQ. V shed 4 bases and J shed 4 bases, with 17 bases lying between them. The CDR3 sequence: CASSLGGQGPYGYTF. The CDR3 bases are TGCGCCAGCAGCCTCGGGGGGCAGGGACCCTATGGCTACACCTTC.